What follows are 3 T cell receptor beta chains derived from one specimen sequenced in a study of beta chain features in type 1 diabetes. Sequenced material consisted of expressed TCRB transcripts (all of the isolated RNA was reverse transcribed). Libraries were prepared by immunoSEQ multiplex PCR; TCRdb keeps only in-frame clonotypes and omits some of them. The table records 450,000 to 600,000 clones, over 25% of them present only once. Sample: naive CD4+ T cells from blood. The receptors derive from a man aged 18-30 years in good health.

About this clone itself: Additional DNA sequences in this sample encode the identical CDR3. The rearrangement links TRBV7-9 to TRBJ2-1, with D hard to call. The V gene's germline CDR1 is SEHNR and CDR2 FQNEAQ (reference sequence). The CDR3 sequence is 15 residues long. Trimming took off 1 base at V and 2 bases at J, with 9 bases between the two ends. CDR3 in amino acids: CASSLGRSPYNEQFF. Here the CDR3 DNA reads TGTGCCAGCAGCTTAGGCAGGTCTCCCTACAATGAGCAGTTCTTC.

This clone was seen a handful of times. Other DNA sequences in the same sample also yield this CDR3. The J gene is TRBJ2-7, the V gene TRBV6-6; D uncertain. Per the germline V gene, CDR1 is MNHNY and CDR2 is SVGAGI (reference sequence). The CDR3 length is 11 residues. The V gene lost 2 bases and the J gene lost 5 bases, with 4 bases spanning the gap. The CDR3 region has the DNA TGTGCCAGCAGTTACAGGGACGAGCAGTACTTC. Translation gives CASSYRDEQYF.

This chain links TRBV7-3 with TRBJ2-5; D unresolved. Germline CDR1 reads SGHTA; CDR2 reads FQGTGA. The CDR3 is 13 amino acids. V was pared by 2 bases and J by 1 base, with 5 bases between. CDR3 residues: CASSLVPQETQYF. CDR3 bases: TGTGCCAGCAGCTTAGTACCCCAAGAGACCCAGTACTTC.